This is a list of T cell receptor beta chains from one sample in a study of shared T cell receptors in the human thymus. Assay: immunoSEQ multiplex PCR; the TCRdb copy retains only in-frame clones and omits some. The data contain hundreds of thousands of clones, around 89% of them singletons. These data are also associated with another study on human thymus T cells.

The sequenced sample consisted of thymocytes. Source of these receptors: a boy under three years old with a congenital heart defect. CDR3s include the opening cysteine and the closing phenylalanine or tryptophan. D genes are given only for firm matches. The size of a clone is reported for some rows only, either as once, few or many, or as a class for expanded clones.

cdr3_nt cdr3_aa clone_size d_call j_call v_call
TGTGCCAGCAGCCCACAGGGAGTCCCCCGCAATGAGCAGTTCTTC CASSPQGVPRNEQFF - - TRBJ2-1 TRBV7-8
TGCAGCGTTGAAGGCGGGAGATACTACAATGAGCAGTTCTTC CSVEGGRYYNEQFF - TRBD2 TRBJ2-1 TRBV29-1
TGTGCCAGCAGCCTACCGGGGGAAGAGCAGTACTTC CASSLPGEEQYF - - TRBJ2-7 TRBV7-2
TGTGCCAGCAGCCCACACAGGGTCCTGAGCTCTGGAAACACCATATATTTT CASSPHRVLSSGNTIYF - - TRBJ1-3 TRBV21-1
TGTGCCAGCAGCCCGGAGGTCGGGCGGGAGACCCAGTACTTC CASSPEVGRETQYF - - TRBJ2-5 TRBV7-8
TGCGCCAGCAGCCCAGAGGGGGGGGACGAGCAGTACTTC CASSPEGGDEQYF - - TRBJ2-7 TRBV4-3
TGTGCCAGCAGCTTAACGTGGCGGGGCTACACCGGGGAGCTGTTTTTT CASSLTWRGYTGELFF - - TRBJ2-2 TRBV7-3
TGTGCCAGCAGCTACCGCCGGGTCCACTTAGCGGCCCCCTCCTACGAGCAGTACTTC CASSYRRVHLAAPSYEQYF - - TRBJ2-7 TRBV11-3
TGTGCCAGCAGCCTAGTCGGCGACGAGCAGTACTTC CASSLVGDEQYF - - TRBJ2-7 TRBV5-6
TGTGCCAGCAGGGCCCGACTAGACTTCTACAATGAGCAGTTCTTC CASRARLDFYNEQFF - - TRBJ2-1 TRBV6-5
TGTGCCACCAGCAGAGGCCTTCCTCTAGCCAACAACGAAGAGACCCAGTACTTC CATSRGLPLANNEETQYF - - TRBJ2-5 TRBV15
TGTGCCAGCAGCGTAGGACCCCGGGGAACAGATACGCAGTATTTT CASSVGPRGTDTQYF - - TRBJ2-3 TRBV9
TGTGCCAGCAGCTTGGGGGACAGGGAGGGTGAGGGCTACACCTTC CASSLGDREGEGYTF - TRBD1 TRBJ1-2 TRBV5-6
TGCGCCAGCAGCCAAGATCGACTAGCTCGCTCCTACAATGAGCAGTTCTTC CASSQDRLARSYNEQFF - TRBD2 TRBJ2-1 TRBV4-1
TGTGCCAGCAGTGATATTTGGACAGGGAAGGGGACTGAAGCTTTCTTT CASSDIWTGKGTEAFF - TRBD1 TRBJ1-1 TRBV27
TGTGCCAGCAGCTTGGTGGGCAGGGCTAACTATGGCTACACCTTC CASSLVGRANYGYTF - - TRBJ1-2 TRBV5-6
TGCGCCAGCAGTGAGTCCGATGGAAGAGGGACTGAAGCTTTCTTT CASSESDGRGTEAFF - - TRBJ1-1 TRBV10-1
TGCAGCGTTGAAGAGCCCTCGGGACAGACAACGAACACTGAAGCTTTCTTT CSVEEPSGQTTNTEAFF once TRBD1 TRBJ1-1 TRBV29-1
TGTGCCAGCAGTCAACCCCACCGGGACAGAGGGGACGATACGCAGTATTTT CASSQPHRDRGDDTQYF - TRBD1 TRBJ2-3 TRBV27
TGTGCCAGCAGCGTAGGGGTCCGACAGGGTCAAAACACCATATATTTT CASSVGVRQGQNTIYF - TRBD1 TRBJ1-3 TRBV9
TGCAGTGCCCTGACAGGGGATGAGCAGTTCTTC CSALTGDEQFF once TRBD1 TRBJ2-1 TRBV20-1
TGTGCCAGTAGTATCGAGACTAGCGGGACTGTTTACAATGAGCAGTTCTTC CASSIETSGTVYNEQFF - TRBD2 TRBJ2-1 TRBV19
TGTGCCAGCAGCTTACGTTCCACCTACAGCAATGAGCAGTTCTTC CASSLRSTYSNEQFF - - TRBJ2-1 TRBV28
TGTGCCAGCAGCGTTTTCGCTAACTATGGCTACACCTTC CASSVFANYGYTF - - TRBJ1-2 TRBV9
TGTGCCAGCAGCTTAGGGACTAGGGGAGGAACCGGGGAGCTGTTTTTT CASSLGTRGGTGELFF - TRBD2 TRBJ2-2 TRBV7-2
TGCAGCGCTACTCCTAGCGGGAATACAAGATCTCAAGAGACCCAGTACTTC CSATPSGNTRSQETQYF - TRBD2 TRBJ2-5 TRBV29-1
TGTGCCAGCAGTCACCAACGGGTTCAGGAGCAGTTCTTC CASSHQRVQEQFF - - TRBJ2-1 TRBV28
TGTGCCACCAGCAGAGTAAAAACAAGCGGGAAATCATATTACAATGAGCAGTTCTTC CATSRVKTSGKSYYNEQFF - TRBD2 TRBJ2-1 TRBV15
TGTGCCAGCAGCTTAGAGTTAGCGGGAGGGGTCCACGGGGAGCTGTTTTTT CASSLELAGGVHGELFF - TRBD2 TRBJ2-2 TRBV11-2